This record concerns one T cell receptor (beta chain) sequence. The source of the sample is a study of shared clonotypes between healthy human individuals. Trimming left V 0 bases short and J 5 bases short, with 11 bases between. This CDR3 comprises 14 residues. Germline-derived CDR1 and CDR2 are SGHDN and FVKESK. Terminally differentiated effector memory CD45RA+ cells were excluded by CCR7 positive selection of CD45RO-negative cells. Sequenced by immunoSEQ multiplex PCR; TCRdb stores in-frame clones only, minus some. Among 550,000 to 600,000 clones, roughly 98% were seen once, and the ten largest hold 0.25% to 0.35%.

This receptor was taken from a man aged 25 to 40 in good health. The specimen sequenced was naive CD8+ T cells sorted from blood. The chain carries TRBV14 and TRBJ2-7; the D gene is possibly TRBD2 (6 bases). The CDR3 nucleotides are TGTGCCAGCAGCCAAGAATGGCGGGGCGACGAGCAGTACTTC. Protein: CASSQEWRGDEQYF.